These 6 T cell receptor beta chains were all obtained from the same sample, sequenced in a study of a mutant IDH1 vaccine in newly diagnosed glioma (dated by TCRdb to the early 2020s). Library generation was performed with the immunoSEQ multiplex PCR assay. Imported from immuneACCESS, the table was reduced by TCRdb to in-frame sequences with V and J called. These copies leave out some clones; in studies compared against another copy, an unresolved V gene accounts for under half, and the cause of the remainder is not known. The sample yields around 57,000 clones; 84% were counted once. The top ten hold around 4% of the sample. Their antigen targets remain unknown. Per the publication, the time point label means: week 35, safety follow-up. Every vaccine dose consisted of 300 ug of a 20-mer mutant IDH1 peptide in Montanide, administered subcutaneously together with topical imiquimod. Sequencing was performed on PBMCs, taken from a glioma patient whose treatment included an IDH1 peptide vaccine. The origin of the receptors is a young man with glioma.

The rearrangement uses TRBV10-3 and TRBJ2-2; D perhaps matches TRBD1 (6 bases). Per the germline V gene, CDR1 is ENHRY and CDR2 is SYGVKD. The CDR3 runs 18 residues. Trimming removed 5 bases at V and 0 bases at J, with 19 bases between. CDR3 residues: CAISLGAAGTPNTGELFF. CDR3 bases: TGTGCCATCAGTCTCGGGGCGGCCGGGACACCGAACACCGGGGAGCTGTTTTTT.

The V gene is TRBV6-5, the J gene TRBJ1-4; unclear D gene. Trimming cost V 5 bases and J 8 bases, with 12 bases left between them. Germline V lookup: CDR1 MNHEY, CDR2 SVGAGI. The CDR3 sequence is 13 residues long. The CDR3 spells CASSNRAVEKLFF. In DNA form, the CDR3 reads TGTGCCAGCAGTAACCGGGCCGTCGAAAAACTGTTTTTT.

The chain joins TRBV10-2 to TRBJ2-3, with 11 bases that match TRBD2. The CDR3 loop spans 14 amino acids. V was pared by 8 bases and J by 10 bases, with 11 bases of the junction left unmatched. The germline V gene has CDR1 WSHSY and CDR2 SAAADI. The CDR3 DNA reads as TGCGCCAGCTCCAGAACTAGCGGGGGACCTCCGCAGTATTTT. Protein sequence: CASSRTSGGPPQYF.

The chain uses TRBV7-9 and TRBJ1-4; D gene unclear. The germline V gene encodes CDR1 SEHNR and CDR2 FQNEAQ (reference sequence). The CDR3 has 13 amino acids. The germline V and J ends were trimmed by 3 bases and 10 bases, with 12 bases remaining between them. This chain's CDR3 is CASSFSGVGKLFF. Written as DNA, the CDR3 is TGTGCCAGCAGCTTTAGCGGGGTGGGAAAACTGTTTTTT.

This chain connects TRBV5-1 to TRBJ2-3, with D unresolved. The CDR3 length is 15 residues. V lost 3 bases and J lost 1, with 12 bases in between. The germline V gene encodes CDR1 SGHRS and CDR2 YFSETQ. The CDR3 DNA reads TGCGCCAGCAGCTCGAATAGCCGGGGCACAGATACGCAGTATTTT. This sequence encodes CASSSNSRGTDTQYF.

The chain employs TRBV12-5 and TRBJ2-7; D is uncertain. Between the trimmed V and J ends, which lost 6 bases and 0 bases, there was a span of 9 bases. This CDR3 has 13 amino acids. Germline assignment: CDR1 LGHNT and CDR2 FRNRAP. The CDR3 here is CASGQGNSYEQYF. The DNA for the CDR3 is TGTGCTAGTGGACAAGGGAACTCCTACGAGCAGTACTTC.